A selection of T cell receptor beta chains follows, all from one sample in a study of cytomegalovirus exposure and HLA in healthy donors. Assay used: immunoSEQ multiplex PCR; TCRdb lists only in-frame clones, some missing. The sample lists 150,000 to 200,000 clones, around three quarters occurring once. The specimen was PBMCs. Receptors were obtained from a woman in her thirties in good health and CMV-seropositive. Each CDR3 is given with its conserved first and last residue. Each record gives: J gene, clone size, D gene, V gene, CDR3 DNA, CDR3 protein. The D gene is left open where the match is weak. Only part of the rows carry a size: once, few, many, or a class if the clone is expanded.

TRBJ2-7 . . TRBV5-1 TGCGCCAGCAGCTTGGTTGGCAGGATGAACGAGCAGTACTTC CASSLVGRMNEQYF
TRBJ1-6 . TRBD1 TRBV27 TGTGCCAGCAGTTTAGACAGGGATAATTCACCCCTCCACTTT CASSLDRDNSPLHF
TRBJ1-1 . . TRBV7-9 TGTGCCAGCAGCTTTCCAGGGATTTTGGGAGCTTTCTTT CASSFPGILGAFF
TRBJ1-5 . . TRBV11-2 TGTGCCAGCAGCTTAGGCGACAATCAGCCCCAGCATTTT CASSLGDNQPQHF
TRBJ2-7 . TRBD1 TRBV4-1 TGCGCCAGCAGCCAAGGACAGGGCTACTCCTACGAGCAGTACTTC CASSQGQGYSYEQYF
TRBJ2-1 few . TRBV6-6 TGTGCCAGCAGCTTGGGCCAGGTATACAATGAGCAGTTCTTC CASSLGQVYNEQFF
TRBJ1-1 . TRBD1 TRBV7-8 TGTGCCAGCAGCCCACGGACAGGGGCGGACACTGAAGCTTTCTTT CASSPRTGADTEAFF
TRBJ1-2 once TRBD1 TRBV5-4 TGTGCCAGCAGCTCTCCTAAAACAGGGGCTTTTGGCTATGGCTACACCTTC CASSSPKTGAFGYGYTF
TRBJ1-2 . . TRBV6-5 TGTGCCAGCAGAGCGCCCCTCAGGGGAAGCTATGGCTACACCTTC CASRAPLRGSYGYTF
TRBJ2-1 . TRBD2 TRBV9 TGTGCCAGCAGCGTAGCCACTAGCGGTCGCAATGAGCAGTTCTTC CASSVATSGRNEQFF
TRBJ2-7 few TRBD1 TRBV19 TGTGCCAGTAGGACCGGGACAGGCTCCTACGAGCAGTACTTC CASRTGTGSYEQYF
TRBJ2-1 . . TRBV7-2 TGTGCCAGCAGCCTTCTAGCGGAGCAGTTCTTC CASSLLAEQFF
TRBJ2-2 . . TRBV18 TGTGCCAGCTCATTGGAGGGGAACACCGGGGAGCTGTTTTTT CASSLEGNTGELFF